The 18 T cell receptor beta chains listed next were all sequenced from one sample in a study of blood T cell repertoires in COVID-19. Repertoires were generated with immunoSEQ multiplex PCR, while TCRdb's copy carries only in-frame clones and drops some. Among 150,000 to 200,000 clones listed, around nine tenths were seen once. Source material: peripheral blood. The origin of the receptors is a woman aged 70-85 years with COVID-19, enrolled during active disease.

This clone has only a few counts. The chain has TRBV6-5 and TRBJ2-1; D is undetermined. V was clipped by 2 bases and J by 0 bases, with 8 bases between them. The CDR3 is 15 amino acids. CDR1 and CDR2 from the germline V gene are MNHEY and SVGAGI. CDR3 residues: CASSYIRSSYNEQFF. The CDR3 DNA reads TGTGCCAGCAGTTACATCCGGAGCTCCTACAATGAGCAGTTCTTC.

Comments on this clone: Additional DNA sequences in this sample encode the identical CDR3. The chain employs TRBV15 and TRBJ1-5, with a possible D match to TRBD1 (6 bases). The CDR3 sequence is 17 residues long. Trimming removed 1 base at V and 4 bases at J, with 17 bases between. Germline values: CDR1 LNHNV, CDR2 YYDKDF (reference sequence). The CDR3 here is CATSRGRGVRGNQPQHF. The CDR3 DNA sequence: TGTGCCACCAGCAGAGGTCGGGGGGTAAGGGGGAATCAGCCCCAGCATTTT.

CDR3 sequence (DNA): TGTGCCAGCAGTGAACCTAGGTCCACAGATACGCAGTATTTT. Its translation: CASSEPRSTDTQYF. This chain uses TRBV6-1 with TRBJ2-3; D remains unclear. V dropped 2 bases and J dropped 2 bases, with 8 bases sitting between them. There are 14 residues in the CDR3. Germline V lookup: CDR1 MNHNS, CDR2 SASEGT.

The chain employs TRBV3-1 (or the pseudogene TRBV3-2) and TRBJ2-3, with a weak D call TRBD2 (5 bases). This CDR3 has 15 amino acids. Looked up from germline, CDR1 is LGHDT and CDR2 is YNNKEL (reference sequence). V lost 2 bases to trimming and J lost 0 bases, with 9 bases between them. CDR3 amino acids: CASSQPVASTDTQYF. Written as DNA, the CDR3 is TGTGCCAGCAGCCAACCAGTAGCGAGCACAGATACGCAGTATTTT.

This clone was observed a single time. This CDR3 is CASGYETQETQYF. DNA of the CDR3: TGTGCTAGTGGTTATGAGACTCAAGAGACCCAGTACTTC. J is TRBJ2-5 and V is TRBV12-5; no firm D call. Per the germline V gene, CDR1 is LGHNT and CDR2 is FRNRAP. The V gene lost 4 bases and the J gene lost 2 bases, with 8 bases spanning the gap. The CDR3 extends over 13 amino acids.

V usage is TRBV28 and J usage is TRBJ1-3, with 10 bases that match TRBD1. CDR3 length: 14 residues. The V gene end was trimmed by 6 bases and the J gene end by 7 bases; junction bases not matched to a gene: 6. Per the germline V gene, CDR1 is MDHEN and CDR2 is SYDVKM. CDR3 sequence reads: CASSDRGLSNTIYF. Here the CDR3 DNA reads TGTGCCAGCAGCGACAGGGGGCTATCTAACACCATATATTTT.

This CDR3 is CATSRGGTDNQPQHF. CDR3 DNA: TGTGCCACCAGCAGAGGCGGGACAGACAATCAGCCCCAGCATTTT. The gene calls are TRBV15 and TRBJ1-5; 7 bases are a match to TRBD1. Trimming at V came to 1 base and at J to 3 bases, leaving 3 bases not matched to a gene. This CDR3 spans 15 amino acids. Germline CDR1 LNHNV, CDR2 YYDKDF (reference sequence).

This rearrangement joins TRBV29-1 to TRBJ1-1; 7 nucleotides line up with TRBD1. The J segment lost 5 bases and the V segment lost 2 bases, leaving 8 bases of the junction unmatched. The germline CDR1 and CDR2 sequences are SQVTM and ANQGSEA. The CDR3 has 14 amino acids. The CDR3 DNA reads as TGCAGCGTTGAACCGTCGACAGGGACAACTGAAGCTTTCTTT. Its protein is CSVEPSTGTTEAFF.

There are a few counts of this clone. The CDR3 nucleotides are TGTGCCAGCAGTACAACAGGGGCATACGAGCAGTACTTC. Encoded protein: CASSTTGAYEQYF. The chain recombines TRBV28 with TRBJ2-7; 7 nucleotides agree with TRBD1. The V gene's germline CDR1 is MDHEN and CDR2 SYDVKM. This CDR3 spans 13 amino acids. V lost 5 bases, J lost 4 bases, and 5 bases stayed unmatched.

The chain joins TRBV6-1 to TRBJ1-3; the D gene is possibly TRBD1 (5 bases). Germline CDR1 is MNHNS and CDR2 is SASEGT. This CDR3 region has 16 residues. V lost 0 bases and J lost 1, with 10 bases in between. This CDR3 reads CASSEAGGSSGNTIYF. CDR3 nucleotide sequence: TGTGCCAGCAGTGAAGCGGGGGGATCATCTGGAAACACCATATATTTT.

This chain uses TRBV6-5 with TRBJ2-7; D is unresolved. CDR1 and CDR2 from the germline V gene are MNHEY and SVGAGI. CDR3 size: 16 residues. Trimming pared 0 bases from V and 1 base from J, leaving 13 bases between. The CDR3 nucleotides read TGTGCCAGCAGTTACTCCCTTCCGACTGAGTCCTACGAGCAGTACTTC. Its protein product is CASSYSLPTESYEQYF.

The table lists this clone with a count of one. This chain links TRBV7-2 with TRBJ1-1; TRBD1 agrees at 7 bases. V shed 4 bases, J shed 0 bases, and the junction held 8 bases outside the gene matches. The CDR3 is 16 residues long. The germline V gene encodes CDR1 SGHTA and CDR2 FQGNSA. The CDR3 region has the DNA TGTGCCAGCAGCTCCCGACAGGGCAGTATGAACACTGAAGCTTTCTTT. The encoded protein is CASSSRQGSMNTEAFF. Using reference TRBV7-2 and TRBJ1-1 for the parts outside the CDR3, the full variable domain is GAGVSQSPSNKVTEKGKDVELRCDPISGHTALYWYRQSLGQGLEFLIYFQGNSAPDKSGLPSDRFSAERTGGSVSTLTIQRTQQEDSAVYLCASSSRQGSMNTEAFFGQGTRLTVV.

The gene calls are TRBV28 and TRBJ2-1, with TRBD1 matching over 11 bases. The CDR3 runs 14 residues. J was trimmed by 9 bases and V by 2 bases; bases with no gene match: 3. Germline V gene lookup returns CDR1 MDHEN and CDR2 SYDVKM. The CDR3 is CASSLMDRGREQFF. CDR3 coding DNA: TGTGCCAGCAGTTTAATGGACAGGGGGCGTGAGCAGTTCTTC. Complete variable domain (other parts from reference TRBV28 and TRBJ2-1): DVKVTQSSRYLVKRTGEKVFLECVQDMDHENMFWYRQDPGLGLRLIYFSYDVKMKEKGDIPEGYSVSREKKERFSLILESASTNQTSMYLCASSLMDRGREQFFGPGTRLTVL.

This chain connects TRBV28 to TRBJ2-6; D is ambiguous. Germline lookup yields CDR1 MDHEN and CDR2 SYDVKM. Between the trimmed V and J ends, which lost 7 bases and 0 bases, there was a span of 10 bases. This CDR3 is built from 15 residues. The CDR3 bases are TGTGCCAGCACCGACTCCCGCTCTGGGGCCAACGTCCTGACTTTC. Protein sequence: CASTDSRSGANVLTF.

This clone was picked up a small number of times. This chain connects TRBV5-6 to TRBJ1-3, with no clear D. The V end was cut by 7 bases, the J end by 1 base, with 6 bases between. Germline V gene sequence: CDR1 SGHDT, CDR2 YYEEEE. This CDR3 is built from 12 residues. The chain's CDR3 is CASGPSGNTIYF. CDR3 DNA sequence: TGTGCCAGCGGGCCATCTGGAAACACCATATATTTT.

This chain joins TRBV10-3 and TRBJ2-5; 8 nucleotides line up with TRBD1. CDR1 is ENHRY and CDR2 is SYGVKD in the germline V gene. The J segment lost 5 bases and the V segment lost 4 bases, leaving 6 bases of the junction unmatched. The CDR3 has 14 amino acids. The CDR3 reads CAISALTGAETQYF. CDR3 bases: TGTGCCATCAGTGCCCTGACAGGGGCCGAGACCCAGTACTTC.

The CDR3 DNA follows: TGTGCCAGCAGCTTGGACAATCAAGAAGAGACCCAGTACTTC. Amino acids: CASSLDNQEETQYF. The V and J genes are TRBV5-4 and TRBJ2-5, with D unresolved. Germline V gene lookup returns CDR1 SGHNT and CDR2 YYREEE (reference sequence). V lost 0 bases and J 3 bases, leaving 9 bases between the germline ends. This CDR3 region has 14 residues.

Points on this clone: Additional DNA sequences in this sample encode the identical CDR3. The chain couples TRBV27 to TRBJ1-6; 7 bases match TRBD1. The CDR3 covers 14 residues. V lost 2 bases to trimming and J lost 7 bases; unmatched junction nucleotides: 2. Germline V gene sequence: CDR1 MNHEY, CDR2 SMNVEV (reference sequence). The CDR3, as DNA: TGTGCCAGCAGTTTAGAACAGGGGAATTCACCCCTCCACTTT. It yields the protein CASSLEQGNSPLHF.